A single sample is the source of the 10 T cell receptor beta chains below, sequenced in a study of T-cell memory formation after mild COVID-19. Using its own MiXCR run on the 5' RACE reads, TCRdb lists one record per CDR3 protein. The sample comprises tens of thousands of distinct CDR3 sequences, more than 7% of which are singletons, and approximately 1.5% rests with the top ten. The sample consisted of PBMCs or a T cell subset sorted from them (not recorded which). These receptors came from a man aged 18 to 35 who had mild COVID-19 (a few samples of this study predate the infection). Cell type and time point are not known.

The table lists this clonotype with a few counts. The chain uses TRBV5-1 and TRBJ2-5; no clear D gene. This CDR3 has 13 amino acids. CDR1 and CDR2 (germline): SGHRS, YFSETQ. V lost 0 bases, J lost 4 bases, and 7 bases lay in between. CDR3 loop: CASSLAPGETQYF. The DNA of the CDR3 is TGCGCCAGCAGCTTGGCGCCGGGAGAGACCCAGTACTTC. Full variable domain (missing parts from reference TRBV5-1 and TRBJ2-5): KAGVTQTPRYLIKTRGQQVTLSCSPISGHRSVSWYQQTPGQGLQFLFEYFSETQRNKGNFPGRFSGRQFSNSRSEMNVSTLELGDSALYLCASSLAPGETQYFGPGTRLLVL.

A few counts support this clonotype. The chain has TRBV29-1 and TRBJ2-1; D is unclear. The CDR3 runs to 14 residues. Trimming removed 6 bases from V and 8 bases from J, with 20 bases in between. Germline lookup yields CDR1 SQVTM and CDR2 ANQGSEA. CDR3 in amino acids: CSVRPGPYNYEQFF. Written as DNA, the CDR3 is TGCAGCGTCCGCCCCGGACCGTACAACTATGAGCAGTTCTTC.

This clonotype was detected only a few times. This rearrangement joins TRBV13 to TRBJ2-5; 13 bases map to TRBD2. Germline CDR1 and CDR2: PRHDT and FYEKMQ (reference sequence). The CDR3 length is 14 residues. The V segment lost 6 bases and the J segment 5 bases; nucleotides outside the gene matches: 3. For the CDR3, the DNA is TGTGCCAGCAGGACTAGCGGGGGGCTCGAGACCCAGTACTTC. Residues: CASRTSGGLETQYF.

This clonotype appeared many times. This sequence joins TRBV7-9 and TRBJ2-7; tentatively, D is TRBD1 (5 bases). The germline CDR1 and CDR2 sequences are SEHNR and FQNEAQ (reference sequence). This CDR3 is 13 amino acids long. The CDR3 is CASSLVFKAGLIV. DNA of the CDR3: TGTGCCAGCAGCTTAGTTTTTAAGGCAGGGCTTATCGTC.

This clonotype was picked up a small number of times. This sequence joins TRBV7-9 and TRBJ1-2, with 7 positions matching TRBD1. CDR1 is SEHNR and CDR2 is FQNEAQ in the germline V gene (reference sequence). J was trimmed by 8 bases and V by 6 bases; bases with no gene match: 12. The CDR3 has 14 residues. In DNA form, the CDR3 reads TGTGCCAGCAGATCGACAGGGACCCCAGTGGGCTACACCTTC. Translated, it gives CASRSTGTPVGYTF. Looking up the rest from reference TRBV7-9 and TRBJ1-2 gives the full variable domain: DTGVSQNPRHKITKRGQNVTFRCDPISEHNRLYWYRQTLGQGPEFLTYFQNEAQLEKSRLLSDRFSAERPKGSFSTLEIQRTEQGDSAMYLCASRSTGTPVGYTFGSGTRLTVV.

The rearrangement uses TRBV7-9 and TRBJ2-2, with a tentative D call TRBD2 (6 bases). Looked up from germline, CDR1 is SEHNR and CDR2 is FQNEAQ (reference sequence). The CDR3 consists of 15 residues. Trimming took 3 bases from V and 2 from J, leaving 10 bases between them. In DNA form, the CDR3 reads TGTGCCAGCAGCTTTTGGGGACTTAACACCGGGGAGCTGTTTTTT. Protein product: CASSFWGLNTGELFF.

The sample holds a few counts of this clonotype. The V gene is TRBV5-1, the J gene TRBJ1-1; TRBD1 agrees at 7 bases. The V segment lost 4 bases and the J segment 5 bases; nucleotides outside the gene matches: 8. The CDR3 is 14 residues long. Germline lookup yields CDR1 SGHRS and CDR2 YFSETQ. The CDR3: CASSPQGGSTEAFF. CDR3 bases: TGCGCCAGCAGCCCCCAAGGGGGCTCGACTGAAGCTTTCTTT.

Many counts were recorded for this clonotype. The V call is TRBV6-5, the J call TRBJ2-7, with no clear D. The CDR3 has 11 residues. V was shortened by 10 bases and J by 0 bases, with 7 bases between the two germline ends. CDR1 MNHEY and CDR2 SVGAGI come from the germline V gene. The CDR3: CATRSSYEQYF. The CDR3 nucleotides read TGTGCCACCCGGAGCTCCTACGAGCAGTACTTC.

The CDR3 loop is CASTRGGPSTDTQYF. CDR3 in DNA: TGTGCCAGCACTCGCGGGGGGCCAAGCACAGATACGCAGTATTTT. The chain uses TRBV7-2 and TRBJ2-3; 8 bases map to TRBD2. V trimming: 7 bases; J trimming: 0 bases; junction bases outside the gene matches: 6. This CDR3 is built from 15 residues. The germline V gene has CDR1 SGHTA and CDR2 FQGNSA.

The V and J genes are TRBV15 and TRBJ1-2; 8 nucleotides line up with TRBD1. V lost 5 bases to trimming and J lost 5 bases; unmatched junction nucleotides: 10. Germline values: CDR1 LNHNV, CDR2 YYDKDF (reference sequence). CDR3 length equals 15 residues. The CDR3 bases are TGTGCCACCAGCGGTTTCGACAGGGGAGATTATGGCTACACCTTC. Encoded protein: CATSGFDRGDYGYTF.